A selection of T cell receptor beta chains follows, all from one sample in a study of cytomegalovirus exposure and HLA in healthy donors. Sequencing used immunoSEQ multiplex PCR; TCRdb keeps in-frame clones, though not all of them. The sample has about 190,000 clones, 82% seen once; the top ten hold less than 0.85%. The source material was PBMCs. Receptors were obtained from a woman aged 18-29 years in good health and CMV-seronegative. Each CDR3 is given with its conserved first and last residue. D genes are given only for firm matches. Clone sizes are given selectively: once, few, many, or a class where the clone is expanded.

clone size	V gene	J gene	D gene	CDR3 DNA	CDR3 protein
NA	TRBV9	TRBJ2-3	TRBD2	TGTGCCAGCAGCCCTTGGGGGGTAGCGGGAAACCCGACGCAGTATTTT	CASSPWGVAGNPTQYF
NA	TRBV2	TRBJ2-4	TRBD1	TGTGCCAGCAGCGGGGACAGGGTAGGCCTACAGCCCAAAAACATTCAGTACTTC	CASSGDRVGLQPKNIQYF
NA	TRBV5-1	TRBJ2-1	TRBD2	TGCGCCAGCAGCTTGTTGTATTCAGGCGGGAGGTACAATGAGCAGTTCTTC	CASSLLYSGGRYNEQFF
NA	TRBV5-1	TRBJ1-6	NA	TGCGCCAGCAGGGTGGAAGGGAGGAGGTTTTCACCCCTCCACTTT	CASRVEGRRFSPLHF
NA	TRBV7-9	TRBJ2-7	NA	TGTGCCAGCAGCCCTATAGGGACACCCTCCTACGAGCAGTACTTC	CASSPIGTPSYEQYF
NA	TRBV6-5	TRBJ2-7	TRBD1	TGTGCCAGCAGTTTCACCACCGGGACAGGCCACGCCGAGCAGTACTTC	CASSFTTGTGHAEQYF
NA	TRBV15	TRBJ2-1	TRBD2	TGTGCCACCAGCGGTACAACTAGCGGCCTGGACAATGAGCAGTTCTTC	CATSGTTSGLDNEQFF
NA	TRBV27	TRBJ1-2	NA	TGTGCCAGCAGTTCCTACAACTATGGCTACACCTTC	CASSSYNYGYTF
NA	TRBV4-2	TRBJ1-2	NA	TGTGCCAGCAGCCAAATCGCGGACAGTGATAGGAGCTACACCTTC	CASSQIADSDRSYTF
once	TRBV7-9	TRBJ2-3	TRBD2	TGTGCCAGCAGAACCGGGACTAGCGGGTCAGATACGCAGTATTTT	CASRTGTSGSDTQYF
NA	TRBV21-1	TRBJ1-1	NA	TGTGCCAGCAGCAGGAGGACAGGAGAAGCTTTCTTT	CASSRRTGEAFF
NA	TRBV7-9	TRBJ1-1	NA	TGTGCCAGCAGCTTAAATTATAACACTGAAGCTTTCTTT	CASSLNYNTEAFF
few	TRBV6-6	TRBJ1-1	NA	TGTGCCAGCAATGTAGCCGACGAAGCTTTCTTT	CASNVADEAFF
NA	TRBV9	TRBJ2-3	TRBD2	TGTGCCAGCAGCTCGCGGGGGTTTAGGACAGATACGCAGTATTTT	CASSSRGFRTDTQYF
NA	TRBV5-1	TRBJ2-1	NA	TGCGCCAGCAGCTTGGCTAGGAATGAGCAGTTCTTC	CASSLARNEQFF
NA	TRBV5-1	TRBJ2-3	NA	TGCGCCAGCAGCTTGATCCCCCTAGCCCAGATCGACTTAGGTACGCAGTATTTT	CASSLIPLAQIDLGTQYF
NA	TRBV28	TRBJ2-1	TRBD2	TGTGCCAGCAGTCCCATGCTAGCGGATGAGCAGTTCTTC	CASSPMLADEQFF
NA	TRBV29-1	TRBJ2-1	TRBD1	TGCAGCGTTCGGGACAGGGAGATCGAGCAGTTCTTC	CSVRDREIEQFF
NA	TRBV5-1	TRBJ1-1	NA	TGCGCCAGCAGCCTTCAGACAGCCATGAACACTGAAGCTTTCTTT	CASSLQTAMNTEAFF
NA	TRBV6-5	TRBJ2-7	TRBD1	TGTGCCAGCAGTTACTCGACAGGGGGCTACGAGCAGTACTTC	CASSYSTGGYEQYF
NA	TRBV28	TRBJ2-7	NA	TGTGCCAGCAGTTTCACAGGAGCCTACGAGCAGTACTTC	CASSFTGAYEQYF
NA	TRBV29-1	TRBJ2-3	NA	TGCAGCGTTGCTAAAGGGGGTACCACAGATACGCAGTATTTT	CSVAKGGTTDTQYF
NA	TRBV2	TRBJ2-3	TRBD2	TGTGCCCTGGGAGCGGGGGGGCCACCAGATACGCAGTATTTT	CALGAGGPPDTQYF
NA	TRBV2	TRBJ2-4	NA	TGTGCCAGCAGTCAAAACACAGAAAACATTCAGTACTTC	CASSQNTENIQYF
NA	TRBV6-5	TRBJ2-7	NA	TGTGCCAGCAGGGGGGGAAGGGGCGTCTCCTACGAGCAGTACTTC	CASRGGRGVSYEQYF
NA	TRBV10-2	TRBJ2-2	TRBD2	TGCGCCAGCAGTGAGTCGAGCCCCAGCGGGGGGGCCCCCGGGGAGCTGTTTTTT	CASSESSPSGGAPGELFF
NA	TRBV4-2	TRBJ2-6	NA	TGTGCCAGCAGCCAAGGGCTTTACAGGGCTGGGGCCAACGTCCTGACTTTC	CASSQGLYRAGANVLTF
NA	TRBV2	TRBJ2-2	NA	TGTGCCCGAAGGGATTTGCGGGCGAACACCGGGGAGCTGTTTTTT	CARRDLRANTGELFF
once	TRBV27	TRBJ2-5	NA	TGTGCCAGCAGTATAGGGGGGGGACAAGAGACCCAGTACTTC	CASSIGGGQETQYF
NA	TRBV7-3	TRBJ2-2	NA	TGTGCCAGCAGCTTGGGACTTAAACCCGGGGAGCTGTTTTTT	CASSLGLKPGELFF
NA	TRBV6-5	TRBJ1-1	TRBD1	TGTGCCAGCAGTAAACAGGGGTCTGGCACTGAAGCTTTCTTT	CASSKQGSGTEAFF
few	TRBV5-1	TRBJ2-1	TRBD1	TGCGCCAGCAGCCGGGACAGCGATGAGCAGTTCTTC	CASSRDSDEQFF
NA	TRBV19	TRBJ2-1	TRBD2	TGTGCCAGTAGTATAGAGGCTAGCGGGAGTGCTCCGGAGCAGTTCTTC	CASSIEASGSAPEQFF
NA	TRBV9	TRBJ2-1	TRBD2	TGTGCCAGCAGTGCCGGGACTAGCGTCCATGAGCAGTTCTTC	CASSAGTSVHEQFF
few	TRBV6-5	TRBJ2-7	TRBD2	TGTGCCAGCAGTCACACTAGCGTACCCTACGACGAGCAGTACTTC	CASSHTSVPYDEQYF
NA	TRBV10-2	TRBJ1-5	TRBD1	TGCGCCAGCAGTGAACAGGGGGTAGAGCAGCCCCAGCATTTT	CASSEQGVEQPQHF
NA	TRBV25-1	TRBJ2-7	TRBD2	TGTGCCAGCAGTGACGGGCGGACTAGCGGGAGGGTCTCCTACGAGCAGTACTTC	CASSDGRTSGRVSYEQYF